A single sample gave rise to the 3 T cell receptor beta chains below, sequenced in a study of response to subunit inactivated influenza vaccine. TCRdb reprocessed the RT-PCR reads with MiXCR, giving one entry per CDR3 protein. The table has 450,000 to 600,000 distinct CDR3 sequences, approximately 7.7% seen once. The source material was PBMCs from blood, sampled around 25 months after vaccination. The receptors originated from a man between 45 and 75 years old who received an inactivated influenza vaccine.

This sequence joins TRBV7-9 and TRBJ2-2; no definite D call. With 3 bases removed from V and 3 bases from J, the gap between germline ends came to 8 bases. This CDR3 comprises 14 residues. CDR1 is SEHNR and CDR2 is FQNEAQ in the germline V gene (reference sequence). DNA for the CDR3: TGTGCCAGCAGCTTGCCCGGACACACCGGGGAGCTGTTTTTT. This codes for CASSLPGHTGELFF.

This clonotype was seen a handful of times. V and J are TRBV7-6 and TRBJ1-2; possibly TRBD1 for D (5 bases). CDR3 length equals 15 residues. V was cut by 0 bases and J by 3 bases, with 11 bases left in between. From germline, CDR1 is SGHVS and CDR2 FNYEAQ. CDR3 DNA sequence: TGTGCCAGCAGCTTAGCGGACGGGACGCACTATGGCTACACCTTC. It yields the protein CASSLADGTHYGYTF.

This clonotype ranks as medium-sized (0.01 to 0.1%). The chain links TRBV20-1 to TRBJ2-1; 7 bases are shared with TRBD1. CDR1 DFQATT and CDR2 SNEGSKA come from the germline V gene (reference sequence). Germline trimming cut 4 bases from V and 0 bases from J; bases unmatched to any gene: 6. The CDR3 runs 15 residues. CDR3: CSANPGTVSYNEQFF. The CDR3 coding sequence is TGCAGTGCTAACCCCGGGACAGTCTCCTACAATGAGCAGTTCTTC.